Below, one TCR beta chain is given with its context. The antigen remains unidentified. This sample was taken from a study of T cell responses to AZD1222 COVID-19 vaccine. Overall study results and limits: Donors were mostly white British, more females; clonal diversity possibly underestimated. Sampling that yielded the repertoires occurred only after the peak T cell response. Baseline testing showed seropositivity in only five to seven AZD1222 recipients.

TCRdb's copy holds only in-frame clones and misses some; the assay was immunoSEQ multiplex PCR. The data contain around 100,000 clones, roughly 80% of them seen just once; the ten biggest clones take up about 9%. This TCR derives from an adult in good health. The sample was peripheral blood, taken on day 0 of AZD1222 vaccination.

CDR3 sequence (DNA): TGTGCCAGACCCCTCCGGGCTACTAACTATGGCTACACCTTC. It specifies CARPLRATNYGYTF. The genes are TRBV7-5 and TRBJ1-2. TRBV7-5 corresponds to a pseudogene. The CDR3 extends over 14 amino acids.